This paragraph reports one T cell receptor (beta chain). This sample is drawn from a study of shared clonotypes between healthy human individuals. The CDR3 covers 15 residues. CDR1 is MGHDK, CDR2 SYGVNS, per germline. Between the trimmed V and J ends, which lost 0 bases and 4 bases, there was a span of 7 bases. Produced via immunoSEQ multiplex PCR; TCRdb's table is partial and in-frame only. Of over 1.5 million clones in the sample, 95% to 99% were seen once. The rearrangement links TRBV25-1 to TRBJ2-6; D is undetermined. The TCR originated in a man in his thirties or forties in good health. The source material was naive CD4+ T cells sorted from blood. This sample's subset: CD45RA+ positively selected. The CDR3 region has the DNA TGTGCCAGCAGTGAATATAGGGCAGGGGCCAACGTCCTGACTTTC. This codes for CASSEYRAGANVLTF.